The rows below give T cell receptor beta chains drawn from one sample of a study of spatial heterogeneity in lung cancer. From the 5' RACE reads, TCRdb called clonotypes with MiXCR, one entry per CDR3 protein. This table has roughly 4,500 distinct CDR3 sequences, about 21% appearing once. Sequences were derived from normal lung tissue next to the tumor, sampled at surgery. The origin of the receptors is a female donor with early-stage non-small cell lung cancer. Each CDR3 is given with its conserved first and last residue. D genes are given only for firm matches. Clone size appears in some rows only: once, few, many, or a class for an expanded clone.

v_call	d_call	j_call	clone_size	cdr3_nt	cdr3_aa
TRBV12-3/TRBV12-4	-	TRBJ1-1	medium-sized	TGTGCCAGCAGCCTTGGGGGGAGGGCCGGTGAAGCTTTCTTT	CASSLGGRAGEAFF
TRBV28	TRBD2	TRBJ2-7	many	TGTGCCAGCAGTACCGGGACTAGCGGCTACGAGCAGTACTTC	CASSTGTSGYEQYF
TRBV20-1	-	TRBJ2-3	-	TGCAGTGCTATCCCAGATACGCAGTATTTT	CSAIPDTQYF
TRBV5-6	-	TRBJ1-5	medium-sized	TGTGCCAGCACCTCCTCGGGGCAGTATAGCAATCAGCCCCAGCATTTT	CASTSSGQYSNQPQHF
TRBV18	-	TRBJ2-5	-	TGTGCCAGCTCACCACCGCCCCAGGGGCGCGGTGACAGAGAGACCCAGTACTTC	CASSPPPQGRGDRETQYF
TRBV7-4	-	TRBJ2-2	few	TGTGCCAGCGGGGCTACGGGCACCGGGGAGCTGTTTTTT	CASGATGTGELFF
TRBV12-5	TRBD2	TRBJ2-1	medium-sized	TGTGCTAGTGGTTCGAGTAGCGGGGGGGAAGTCAATGAGCAGTTCTTC	CASGSSSGGEVNEQFF
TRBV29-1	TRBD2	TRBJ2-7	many	TGCAGCGTTGAAGGGCTAGCGGGTGCCTACGAGCAGTACTTC	CSVEGLAGAYEQYF
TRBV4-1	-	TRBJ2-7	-	TGCGCCAGCAGCCAAGATATGGGAAACGAGCAGTACTTC	CASSQDMGNEQYF
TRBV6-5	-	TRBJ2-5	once	TGTGCCAGCAGCCACGGGGTCCAAGAGACCCAGTACTTC	CASSHGVQETQYF
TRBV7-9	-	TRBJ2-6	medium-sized	TGTGCCAGCAGTTACAGGGAATCTGGGGCCAACGTCCTGACTTTC	CASSYRESGANVLTF
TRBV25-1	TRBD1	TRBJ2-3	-	TGTGCCAGCCGCCGGACAGGAAGCACAGATACGCAGTATTTT	CASRRTGSTDTQYF
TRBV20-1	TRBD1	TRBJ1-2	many	TGCAGTGCTAAAAGCCCCCGGGACAGGGAACATGGCTACACCTTC	CSAKSPRDREHGYTF
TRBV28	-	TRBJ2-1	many	TGTGCCAGCAAATTATCGGATTCTTACAATGAGCAGTTCTTC	CASKLSDSYNEQFF
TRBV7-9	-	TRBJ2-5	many	TGTGCCAGCAGCTTGGCCGGGGCAGCCCAAGAGACCCAGTACTTC	CASSLAGAAQETQYF
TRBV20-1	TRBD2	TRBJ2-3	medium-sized	TGCAGTGCTGCTCTAGCGGGGTACACAGATACGCAGTATTTT	CSAALAGYTDTQYF
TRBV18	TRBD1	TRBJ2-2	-	TGTGCCAGCTCACCACCGCAGGGGGCCACCGGGGAGCTGTTTTTT	CASSPPQGATGELFF
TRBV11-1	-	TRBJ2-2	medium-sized	TGTGCCAGCAGCTTAGCGTTAGCCGGGGAGCTGTTTTTT	CASSLALAGELFF
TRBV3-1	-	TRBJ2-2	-	TGTGCCAGCAGCCAAGTTTCCGGGAGTGGGGAGCTGTTTTTT	CASSQVSGSGELFF
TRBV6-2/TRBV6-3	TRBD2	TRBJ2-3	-	TGTGCCAGCAGTTACGACTGGACTAGCGGGGGCACAGATACGCAGTATTTT	CASSYDWTSGGTDTQYF
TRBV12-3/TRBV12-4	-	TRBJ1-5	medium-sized	TGTGCCAGCAGCTACAGCAATCAGCCCCAGCATTTT	CASSYSNQPQHF
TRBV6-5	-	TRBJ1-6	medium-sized	TGTGCCAGCAGTTTCAGGGACAATTCACCCCTCCACTTT	CASSFRDNSPLHF
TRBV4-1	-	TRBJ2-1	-	TGCGCCAGCAGCCAAGATGGCGGCTTAGTGGGTGAGCAGTTCTTC	CASSQDGGLVGEQFF
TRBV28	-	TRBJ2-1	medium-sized	TGTGCCAGCAGCCGTAGTTACAATGAGCAGTTCTTC	CASSRSYNEQFF
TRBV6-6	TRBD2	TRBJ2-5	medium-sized	TGTGCCAGCAGTCTAGCGGGGGGGAAAGAGACCCAGTACTTC	CASSLAGGKETQYF
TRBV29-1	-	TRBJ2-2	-	TGCAGCGTTGACGTCGGGGCGGGGAGCGGGGAGCTGTTTTTT	CSVDVGAGSGELFF
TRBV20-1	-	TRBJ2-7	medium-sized	TGCAGTGCTAAAACTGGTAGGGGGGTCTCTTACGAGCAGTACTTC	CSAKTGRGVSYEQYF
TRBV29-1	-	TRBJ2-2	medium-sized	TGCAGCGTTGGTACGGGGCGGAGCGGGGAGCTGTTTTTT	CSVGTGRSGELFF
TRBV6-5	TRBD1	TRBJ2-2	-	TGTGCCAGCAGTTACTCGGCAATCCCCATGACAGGGGACCCGAACACCGGGGAGCTGTTTTTT	CASSYSAIPMTGDPNTGELFF
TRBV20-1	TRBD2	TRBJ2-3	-	TGCAGTGCGTTCCCTAGCGGGGGGGCCCATTTCACAGATACGCAGTATTTT	CSAFPSGGAHFTDTQYF
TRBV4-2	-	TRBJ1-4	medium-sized	TGTGCCAGCAGCCAAGAAACCATAACAACTAATGAAAAACTGTTTTTT	CASSQETITTNEKLFF
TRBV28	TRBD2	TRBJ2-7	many	TGTGCCAGCAGTTCACCATTGACTAGCGGGAGGGCCCTCTCCTACGAGCAGTACTTC	CASSSPLTSGRALSYEQYF